This T cell receptor (beta chain) was sequenced for a study of early T cells in non-severe SARS-CoV-2 infection. Study-level information: With bulk RNA from unsorted whole blood as input, sequencing yielded unpaired chains. Study-wide results and limits: Sequences matched to VDJdb favored anti-spike CD8 responses, while private and CD4 specificities were missed.

The CDR3 runs 16 residues. Germline CDR1 and CDR2: LNHDA and SQIVND (reference sequence). The ends lost 1 base at V and 4 bases at J; junction bases unmatched: 3. This clonotype was detected many times. No antigen is known for it. MiXCR was run by TCRdb on the 5' RACE reads, yielding one entry per CDR3 protein. Among some 80,000 distinct CDR3 sequences, less than 11% were seen once, and the ten largest hold 8% to 8.5%. The sequenced sample was whole blood, obtained at baseline. This chain connects TRBV19 to TRBJ2-1; 11 bases line up with TRBD2. This receptor was identified in an adult who was a healthcare worker with PCR-confirmed SARS-CoV-2 infection or an uninfected control (not recorded which). CDR3 amino acids: CASSIGLAGFYNEQFF. The CDR3, as DNA: TGTGCCAGTAGTATAGGACTAGCGGGATTTTACAATGAGCAGTTCTTC.